There are many counts of the clone carrying this TCR beta chain. The antigen remains unidentified. Arm-PCR with iRepertoire HTBI primers amplified the CDR3 regions for these TCR beta libraries. Via MiXCR, TCRdb re-called the multiplex PCR reads, giving one row per CDR3 protein. The table shows about 420,000 distinct CDR3 sequences, with 15% to 20% occurring only once. This sample's time point: newly diagnosed GD, antithyroid drugs for less than 3 months. Researchers made the TCR library from RNA that was extracted from PBMCs. This CDR3 is 15 amino acids long. V was shortened by 5 bases and J by 3 bases, with 17 bases between the two germline ends. Germline assignment: CDR1 LGHDT and CDR2 YNNKEL (reference sequence). This sample is part of a study of regulatory T cells in long-lasting Graves disease. Study as a whole: Under 3 months of antithyroid drugs had been taken by newly diagnosed Graves' patients.

Regarding the study as a whole: Segments TRBV28, TRBJ1-2 and TRBJ2-5 showed preferential usage in persistent disease.

This same sample was also part of a study on T cells in Graves' hyperthyroidism and ophthalmopathy.

The chain has TRBV3-1 and TRBJ2-7; D not resolved. This clonotype originated in a woman in her late teens or twenties with Graves disease. The sequencing used peripheral blood mononuclear cells (PBMCs), collected at new diagnosis, from a patient treated with antithyroid drugs. The CDR3 loop is CASSINTGRSYEQYF. The CDR3 DNA sequence: TGTGCCAGCAGCATCAATACCGGAAGGAGCTACGAGCAGTACTTC.